The present TCR beta chain was sequenced within a study of brain T cells in children with intractable seizures. The method was immunoSEQ multiplex PCR; TCRdb's version includes in-frame clones alone and lacks a portion of them. The data show hundreds of thousands of clones, over 85% seen once. The CDR3 has 15 amino acids. Trimming removed 0 bases from V and 2 bases from J; junction bases left unmatched: 3. CDR1 is GTSNPN and CDR2 is SVGIG in the germline V gene (reference sequence). Sample time point: blood from clinic visit 5 months post-surgery; TSC patient then seizure free. Only cases whose brain tissue showed the highest T cell transcript signatures were sequenced. Patients received at least one anti-epileptic drug before surgery.

The V gene is TRBV30, the J gene TRBJ2-2; the match to TRBD1 covers 7 bases. The sequence came from a boy younger than two with tuberous sclerosis and intractable seizures. This specimen was peripheral blood, taken 4 to 6 months after surgery. The CDR3 nucleotides are TGTGCCTGGAGTGTTGGACAGGTCAACACCGGGGAGCTGTTTTTT. This encodes CAWSVGQVNTGELFF.